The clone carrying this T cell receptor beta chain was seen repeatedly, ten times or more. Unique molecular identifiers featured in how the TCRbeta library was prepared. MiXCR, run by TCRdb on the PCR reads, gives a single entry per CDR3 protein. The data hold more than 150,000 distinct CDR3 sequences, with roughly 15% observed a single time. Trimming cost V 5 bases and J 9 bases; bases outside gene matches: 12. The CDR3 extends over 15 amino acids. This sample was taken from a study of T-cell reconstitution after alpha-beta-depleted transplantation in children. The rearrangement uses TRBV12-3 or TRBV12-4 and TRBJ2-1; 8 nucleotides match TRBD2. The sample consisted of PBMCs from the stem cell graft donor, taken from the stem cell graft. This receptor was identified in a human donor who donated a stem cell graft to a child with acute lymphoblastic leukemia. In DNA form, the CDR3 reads TGTGCCAGCAGTCAATTCGGGAGGGCAATAGTTGAGCAGTTCTTC. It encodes CASSQFGRAIVEQFF.